These 5 T cell receptor beta chains share one sample of origin, sequenced in a study of T cells after yellow fever vaccination. TCRdb reprocessed the 5' RACE reads via MiXCR and lists one record per CDR3 protein. Altogether more than 350,000 distinct CDR3 sequences are present, roughly 10% being singletons, with the ten largest covering 18%. The sample here was PBMCs, taken on the day of the first yellow fever vaccination. These receptors were taken from a man aged 18 to 30 who received the YFV17D yellow fever vaccine.

This sequence joins TRBV15 and TRBJ2-3, with D possibly matching TRBD2 (6 bases). This CDR3 contains 16 residues. Per germline, CDR1 LNHNV and CDR2 YYDKDF (reference sequence). V lost 3 bases and J lost 4, with 17 bases in between. CDR3 nucleotides: TGTGCCACCAGCAGGGTCCGGGACGGGGGATCAGATACGCAGTATTTT. Protein product: CATSRVRDGGSDTQYF.

This clonotype appeared many times. DNA of the CDR3: TGTGCCACCAAAGCGGGGTCTGATGAAAAACTGTTTTTT. Encoded protein: CATKAGSDEKLFF. The chain has TRBV15 and TRBJ1-4; D is unresolved. Trimming shortened V by 7 bases and J by 6 bases, and 12 bases separated the two germline ends. Looked up from germline, CDR1 is LNHNV and CDR2 is YYDKDF (reference sequence). CDR3 length: 13 residues.

The chain is built from TRBV7-3 and TRBJ2-4, with 8 bases lining up with TRBD1. Trimming removed 5 bases from V and 8 bases from J; junction bases left unmatched: 17. CDR3 length equals 17 residues. From germline, CDR1 is SGHTA and CDR2 FQGTGA. The CDR3 nucleotides read TGTGCCAGCAGCACGGGACAGGTGAGGAGGAGGATAGACATTCAGTACTTC. This sequence encodes CASSTGQVRRRIDIQYF.

The chain uses TRBV5-1 and TRBJ1-1; D is perhaps TRBD1 (5 bases). V was cut by 4 bases and J by 3 bases, with 13 bases left in between. This CDR3 is built from 14 residues. Germline assignment: CDR1 SGHRS and CDR2 YFSETQ. This chain's CDR3 is CASSIQGSDTEAFF. In nucleotides, the CDR3 is TGCGCCAGCAGCATCCAGGGATCCGACACTGAAGCTTTCTTT. Looking up the rest from reference TRBV5-1 and TRBJ1-1 gives the full variable domain: KAGVTQTPRYLIKTRGQQVTLSCSPISGHRSVSWYQQTPGQGLQFLFEYFSETQRNKGNFPGRFSGRQFSNSRSEMNVSTLELGDSALYLCASSIQGSDTEAFFGQGTRLTVV.

The CDR3 DNA reads as TGTGCCAGCAGCCTCGGACATTCTTACGAGCAGTACGTC. Its protein is CASSLGHSYEQYV. The chain has TRBV7-6 and TRBJ2-7; D might be TRBD1 (5 bases). The CDR3 spans 13 residues. Trimming cost V 5 bases and J 4 bases, with 12 bases left between them. Per germline, CDR1 SGHVS and CDR2 FNYEAQ.